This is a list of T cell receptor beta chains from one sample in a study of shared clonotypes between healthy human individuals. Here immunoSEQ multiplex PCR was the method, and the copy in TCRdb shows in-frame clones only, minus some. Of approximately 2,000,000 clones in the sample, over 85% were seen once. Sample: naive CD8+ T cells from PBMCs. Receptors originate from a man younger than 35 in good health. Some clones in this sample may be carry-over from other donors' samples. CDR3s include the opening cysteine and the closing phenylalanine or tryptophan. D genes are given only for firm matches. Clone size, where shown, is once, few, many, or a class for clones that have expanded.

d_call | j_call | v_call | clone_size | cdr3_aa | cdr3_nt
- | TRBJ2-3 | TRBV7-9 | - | CASSFSGPLDTQYF | TGTGCCAGCAGCTTTTCGGGGCCCCTGGATACGCAGTATTTT
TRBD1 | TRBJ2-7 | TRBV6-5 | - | CASSYSSRDSHYEQYF | TGTGCCAGCAGTTACTCCAGCCGGGACAGTCACTACGAGCAGTACTTC
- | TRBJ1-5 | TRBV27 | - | CASRWTDVPYSNQPQHF | TGTGCCAGCAGATGGACGGATGTCCCTTATAGCAATCAGCCCCAGCATTTT
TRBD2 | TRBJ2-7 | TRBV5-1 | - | CASSSSTTSGRKNAQYF | TGCGCCAGCAGCTCCTCCACGACTAGCGGGCGAAAGAACGCGCAGTACTTC
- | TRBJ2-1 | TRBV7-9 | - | CASAWGAYNEQFF | TGTGCCAGCGCCTGGGGGGCCTACAATGAGCAGTTCTTC
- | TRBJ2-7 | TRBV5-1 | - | CASSLEPPTRVPPYEQYF | TGCGCCAGCAGCTTGGAACCCCCGACAAGGGTCCCTCCCTACGAGCAGTACTTC
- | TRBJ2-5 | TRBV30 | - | CAWSKMVRTGVQETQYF | TGTGCCTGGAGTAAAATGGTTAGGACGGGAGTTCAAGAGACCCAGTACTTC
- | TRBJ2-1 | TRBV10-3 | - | CAISESVAGIYNEQFF | TGTGCCATCAGTGAGTCCGTCGCGGGAATCTACAATGAGCAGTTCTTC
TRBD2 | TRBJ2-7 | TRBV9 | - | CASSLGLAGSGEQYF | TGTGCCAGCAGCCTCGGACTAGCGGGATCGGGGGAGCAGTACTTC
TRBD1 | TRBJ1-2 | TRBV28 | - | CASSFRTGSGYYGYTF | TGTGCCAGCAGTTTCCGGACAGGGAGCGGATACTATGGCTACACCTTC
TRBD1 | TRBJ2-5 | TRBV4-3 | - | CASSQDRGPGQQETQYF | TGCGCCAGCAGCCAAGATCGGGGACCGGGACAGCAAGAGACCCAGTACTTC
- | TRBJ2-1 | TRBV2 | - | CASSDLAGSYNEQFF | TGTGCCAGCAGTGATTTGGCGGGCTCCTACAATGAGCAGTTCTTC
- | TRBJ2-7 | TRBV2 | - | CASSVGPEQYF | TGTGCCAGCAGCGTTGGCCCGGAGCAGTACTTC
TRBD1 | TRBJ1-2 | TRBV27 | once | CASSDATGANYGYTF | TGTGCCAGCAGTGATGCGACAGGGGCTAACTATGGCTACACCTTC
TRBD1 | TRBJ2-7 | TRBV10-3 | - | CAISENRGVSYEQYF | TGTGCCATCAGTGAAAACAGGGGAGTATCCTACGAGCAGTACTTC
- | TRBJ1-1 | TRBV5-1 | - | CASSYWLGGLTNTEAFF | TGCGCCAGCAGCTACTGGCTTGGGGGGTTGACGAACACTGAAGCTTTCTTT
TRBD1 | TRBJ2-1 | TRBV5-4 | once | CASSRDRGAYNEQFF | TGTGCCAGCAGCCGGGACAGAGGAGCCTACAATGAGCAGTTCTTC
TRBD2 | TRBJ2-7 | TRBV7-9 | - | CASSFGGRADEQYF | TGTGCCAGCAGCTTTGGCGGGAGAGCAGATGAGCAGTACTTC
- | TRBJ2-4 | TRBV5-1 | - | CASSFLGFKNIQYF | TGCGCCAGCAGCTTTTTGGGATTCAAAAACATTCAGTACTTC
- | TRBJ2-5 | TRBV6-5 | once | CASSYSQPGRQETQYF | TGTGCCAGCAGTTACTCCCAACCGGGACGCCAAGAGACCCAGTACTTC
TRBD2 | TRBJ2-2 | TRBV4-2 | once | CASSHLGLAGSGELFF | TGTGCCAGCAGCCACCTGGGACTAGCTGGCTCCGGGGAGCTGTTTTTT
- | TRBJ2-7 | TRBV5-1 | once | CASRLTPTSYEQYF | TGCGCCAGCCGTTTAACACCAACTAGCTACGAGCAGTACTTC
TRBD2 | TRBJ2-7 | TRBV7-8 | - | CASSSLGLAGAVEQYF | TGTGCCAGCAGCTCCCTGGGGCTAGCGGGAGCGGTCGAGCAGTACTTC
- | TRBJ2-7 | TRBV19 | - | CASSPRIFYEQYF | TGTGCCAGTAGTCCCAGGATCTTCTACGAGCAGTACTTC
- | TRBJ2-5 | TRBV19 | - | CASSAGTPYQETQYF | TGTGCCAGTAGTGCCGGGACACCGTACCAAGAGACCCAGTACTTC
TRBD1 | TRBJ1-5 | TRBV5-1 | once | CASSLKSRQGDDYSNQPQHF | TGCGCCAGCAGCTTGAAATCACGACAGGGCGACGACTATAGCAATCAGCCCCAGCATTTT
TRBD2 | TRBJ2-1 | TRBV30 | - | CAWRLLAGPKGRDEQFF | TGTGCCTGGAGGCTACTAGCGGGACCCAAGGGCAGGGATGAGCAGTTCTTC
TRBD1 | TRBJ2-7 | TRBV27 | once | CASSQTGGTSTLIF | TGTGCCAGCAGTCAGACAGGGGGAACATCTACCCTCATCTTC
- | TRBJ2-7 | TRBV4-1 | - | CASSATYRGLEQYF | TGCGCCAGCAGCGCAACGTATCGGGGCCTCGAGCAGTACTTC
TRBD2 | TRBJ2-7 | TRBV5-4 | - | CASNFGGGLDEQYF | TGTGCCAGCAACTTCGGGGGAGGGCTTGACGAGCAGTACTTC
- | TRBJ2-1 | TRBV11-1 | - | CASSTTTGVYNEQFF | TGTGCCAGCAGCACCACCACAGGAGTCTACAATGAGCAGTTCTTC
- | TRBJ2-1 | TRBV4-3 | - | CASSQGGPLRYNEQFF | TGCGCCAGCAGCCAAGGAGGCCCCCTAAGATACAATGAGCAGTTCTTC
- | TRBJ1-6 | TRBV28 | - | CASSWGSPLHF | TGTGCCAGCAGTTGGGGTTCACCCCTCCACTTT
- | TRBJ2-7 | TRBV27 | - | CASSFSAGQKAYEQYF | TGTGCCAGCAGTTTCTCGGCCGGGCAGAAAGCCTACGAGCAGTACTTC
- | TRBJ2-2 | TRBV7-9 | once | CASRQGTNTGELFF | TGTGCCAGCCGGCAGGGGACTAACACCGGGGAGCTGTTTTTT